Presented here are 25 T cell receptor beta chains from one specimen sequenced in a study of cytomegalovirus exposure and HLA in healthy donors. Primers included in the PCR were 60 Vbeta and 13 Jbeta primers. The table came from immunoSEQ multiplex PCR; TCRdb's copy has only in-frame clones and leaves some out. The data contain roughly 240,000 clones, 80% to 90% of them singletons. Sample: PBMCs. Every receptor here comes from a girl aged 2 to 9 in good health and CMV-seronegative.

The CDR3 DNA reads as TGTGCCAGCAGCGTAGACGGACTTTCGGGTGAGCAGTTCTTC. It encodes CASSVDGLSGEQFF. V is TRBV9 and J is TRBJ2-1, with D perhaps matching TRBD2 (5 bases). The CDR3 runs to 14 residues. Germline V CDR1 and CDR2: SGDLS, YYNGEE. Trimming pared 0 bases from V and 9 bases from J, leaving 13 bases between.

V and J are TRBV30 and TRBJ2-3; no firm D call. V lost 0 bases and J lost 1, with 5 bases in between. CDR3 length: 13 amino acids. Germline V gene data show CDR1 as GTSNPN and CDR2 as SVGIG (reference sequence). The CDR3 DNA follows: TGTGCCTGGAGTGTATCGGGCACAGATACGCAGTATTTT. Protein sequence: CAWSVSGTDTQYF.

The chain has TRBV30 and TRBJ2-2, with TRBD2 as a possible D gene (5 bases). The CDR3 loop spans 13 amino acids. Per the germline V gene, CDR1 is GTSNPN and CDR2 is SVGIG (reference sequence). Trimming cost V 4 bases and J 8 bases, with 14 bases left between them. The CDR3 loop reads CAWKSGLVGELFF. The CDR3 bases are TGTGCCTGGAAATCGGGATTGGTGGGGGAGCTGTTTTTT. Based on the CDR3 plus reference TRBV30 and TRBJ2-2, the full variable domain is SQTIHQWPATLVQPVGSPLSLECTVEGTSNPNLYWYRQAAGRGLQLLFYSVGIGQISSEVPQNLSASRPQDRQFILSSKKLLLSDSGFYLCAWKSGLVGELFFGEGSRLTVL.

A single count supports this clone. This chain connects TRBV5-6 to TRBJ1-5; 7 nucleotides align to TRBD1. The CDR3 is 14 amino acids. Unmatched junction bases numbered 4, after V lost 5 bases and J lost 2 bases. The germline V gene encodes CDR1 SGHDT and CDR2 YYEEEE. CDR3 bases: TGTGCCAGCAGTTACGACAGGGGCAATCAGCCCCAGCATTTT. Its protein product is CASSYDRGNQPQHF.

This sequence joins TRBV5-6 and TRBJ1-5, with unresolved D. The V gene's germline CDR1 is SGHDT and CDR2 YYEEEE. The CDR3 totals 16 residues. V was clipped by 2 bases and J by 2 bases, with 14 bases between them. The CDR3: CASSFGSQVGNQPQHF. The CDR3 DNA sequence: TGTGCCAGCAGCTTCGGGAGCCAAGTGGGCAATCAGCCCCAGCATTTT.

The V call is TRBV11-2, the J call TRBJ1-6; D unclear. V lost 4 bases, J lost 7 bases, and 8 bases lay in between. Germline CDR1 reads SGHAT; CDR2 reads FQNNGV. This CDR3 has 13 residues. The CDR3 reads CASSSKLNSPLHF. CDR3 DNA sequence: TGTGCCAGCAGCTCTAAGTTGAATTCACCCCTCCACTTT. Looking up the rest from reference TRBV11-2 and TRBJ1-6 gives the full variable domain: EAGVAQSPRYKIIEKRQSVAFWCNPISGHATLYWYQQILGQGPKLLIQFQNNGVVDDSQLPKDRFSAERLKGVDSTLKIQPAKLEDSAVYLCASSSKLNSPLHFGNGTRLTVT.

The chain couples TRBV20-1 to TRBJ2-5, with a possible D match to TRBD2 (5 bases). The germline gives CDR1 DFQATT, CDR2 SNEGSKA (reference sequence). CDR3 length: 11 residues. Trimming stripped 6 bases from V and 7 bases from J, with 12 bases between. CDR3 residues: CSAKHGGTQYF. The DNA of the CDR3 is TGCAGTGCAAAACACGGAGGGACCCAGTACTTC.

The chain uses TRBV4-1 and TRBJ2-7; the D is unclear. This CDR3 has 15 residues. In germline, CDR1 is MGHRA, CDR2 YSYEKL. V was trimmed by 5 bases and J by 3 bases, leaving 17 bases between them. As DNA, the CDR3 is TGCGCCAGCAGCTTCCTGTTCACACCAAACTACGAGCAGTACTTC. Its protein is CASSFLFTPNYEQYF.

V gene TRBV2 combines with J gene TRBJ2-5; TRBD2 agrees at 7 bases. The CDR3 runs to 17 residues. Germline CDR1 SNHLY, CDR2 FYNNEI. The J segment lost 5 bases and the V segment lost 7 bases, leaving 19 bases of the junction unmatched. CDR3 coding DNA: TGTGCCAGCACAATGATGAAATGGGGGGGGAGAGACGAGACCCAGTACTTC. This sequence encodes CASTMMKWGGRDETQYF.

This clone was picked up one time. The chain is built from TRBV19 and TRBJ1-1; 7 nucleotides line up with TRBD1. Germline lookup yields CDR1 LNHDA and CDR2 SQIVND (reference sequence). Unmatched junction bases numbered 10, after V lost 6 bases and J lost 6 bases. CDR3 length equals 14 residues. Here the CDR3 DNA reads TGTGCCAGTAGGAATCAGGGGGGTAAAGCTGAAGCTTTCTTT. Translating gives CASRNQGGKAEAFF.

The chain carries TRBV4-1 and TRBJ2-1; 8 positions match TRBD2. This CDR3 spans 14 amino acids. Germline CDR1 is MGHRA and CDR2 is YSYEKL. V lost 6 bases, J lost 6 bases, and 7 bases stayed unmatched. CDR3 loop: CASSLGLARNEQFF. CDR3 nucleotide sequence: TGCGCCAGCAGTCTTGGACTAGCCCGCAATGAGCAGTTCTTC.

This sequence joins TRBV6-1 and TRBJ2-1; D remains unclear. V was trimmed by 0 bases and J by 1 base, leaving 4 bases between them. The CDR3 sequence is 14 residues long. Germline CDR1 reads MNHNS; CDR2 reads SASEGT. The DNA of the CDR3 is TGTGCCAGCAGTGAAGCGAGGTCCTACAATGAGCAGTTCTTC. Amino acids: CASSEARSYNEQFF.

V gene TRBV30 combines with J gene TRBJ2-7; 8 nucleotides match TRBD1. After removal of 0 bases from V and 5 bases from J, the junction contained 6 bases not matched to a gene. The CDR3 consists of 14 residues. CDR1 is GTSNPN, CDR2 SVGIG, per germline (reference sequence). The CDR3 region is CAWSVDRGVHEQYF. The CDR3 DNA follows: TGTGCCTGGAGTGTCGACAGGGGAGTGCACGAGCAGTACTTC.

J is TRBJ1-4 and V is TRBV5-4; D might be TRBD1 (5 bases). V was cut by 4 bases and J by 8 bases, with 15 bases left in between. The CDR3 runs to 14 residues. Germline values: CDR1 SGHNT, CDR2 YYREEE (reference sequence). The CDR3 coding sequence is TGTGCCAGCAGCCCGGGACTCTCGGGGGAAAAACTGTTTTTT. The encoded protein is CASSPGLSGEKLFF. The full variable domain, its missing parts supplied by reference TRBV5-4 and TRBJ1-4, is ETGVTQSPTHLIKTRGQQVTLRCSSQSGHNTVSWYQQALGQGPQFIFQYYREEENGRGNFPPRFSGLQFPNYSSELNVNALELDDSALYLCASSPGLSGEKLFFGSGTQLSVL.

The V gene is TRBV4-1, the J gene TRBJ2-6; D remains unclear. Germline values: CDR1 MGHRA, CDR2 YSYEKL. The CDR3 spans 17 residues. Between the trimmed V and J ends, which lost 3 bases and 2 bases, there was a span of 14 bases. The CDR3 DNA follows: TGCGCCAGCAGCCAGGCTACGCGGAAAACTGGGGCCAACGTCCTGACTTTC. This gives the protein CASSQATRKTGANVLTF.

V and J are TRBV18 and TRBJ2-7, with 9 bases aligning to TRBD1. Per the germline V gene, CDR1 is KGHSH and CDR2 is LQKENI. CDR3 length: 17 residues. The V and J ends lost 4 bases and 3 bases, in that order; junction bases with no gene match: 13. CDR3 amino acids: CASSRNVGQGIGYEQYF. For the CDR3, the DNA is TGTGCCAGCTCACGCAACGTGGGACAGGGAATTGGCTACGAGCAGTACTTC.

The genes are TRBV6-1 and TRBJ2-3; tentatively, D is TRBD1 (5 bases). CDR1 and CDR2 (germline): MNHNS, SASEGT. Trimming pared 5 bases from V and 2 bases from J, leaving 14 bases between. The CDR3 sequence is 15 residues long. The CDR3 DNA is TGTGCCAGCAGTCGTCTCGACAGAGTCACAGATACGCAGTATTTT. As protein: CASSRLDRVTDTQYF.

The table lists this clone with a few counts. This chain links TRBV2 with TRBJ2-2, with a possible D match to TRBD2 (6 bases). In germline, CDR1 is SNHLY, CDR2 FYNNEI. Trimming cost V 6 bases and J 1 base, with 6 bases left between them. CDR3 size: 13 residues. The CDR3 coding sequence is TGTGCCAGCAGGCGGGGGAACACCGGGGAGCTGTTTTTT. This sequence encodes CASRRGNTGELFF.

V and J are TRBV7-2 and TRBJ1-1; the match to TRBD1 covers 8 bases. Trimming took 6 bases from V and 1 from J; bases not matched to a gene: 4. This CDR3 spans 14 amino acids. Per germline, CDR1 SGHTA and CDR2 FQGNSA. The DNA for the CDR3 is TGTGCCAGCAGGGCGGGACAGGCGAACACTGAAGCTTTCTTT. This translates into CASRAGQANTEAFF.

This rearrangement joins TRBV18 to TRBJ2-1; TRBD1 matches at 7 bases. This CDR3 contains 15 residues. The trim removed 2 bases at V and 9 bases at J, leaving 10 bases unmatched. The germline CDR1 and CDR2 sequences are KGHSH and LQKENI. Written as DNA, the CDR3 is TGTGCCAGCTCACCAATGCGACAGGGAATAGGTGAGCAGTTCTTC. As protein: CASSPMRQGIGEQFF.

The chain couples TRBV5-1 to TRBJ2-5, with 11 positions matching TRBD2. The CDR3 has 16 residues. The germline V gene has CDR1 SGHRS and CDR2 YFSETQ. The trim removed 4 bases at V and 5 bases at J, leaving 10 bases unmatched. DNA of the CDR3: TGCGCCAGCAGCCTAGTAGCGGGGGGGCCCTTGGAGACCCAGTACTTC. Translating it yields CASSLVAGGPLETQYF.

V gene TRBV4-2 combines with J gene TRBJ1-2, with 7 bases matching TRBD1. The CDR3 contains 16 residues. Trimming cost V 3 bases and J 0 bases; bases outside gene matches: 7. Germline assignment: CDR1 LGHNA and CDR2 YNFKEQ. The CDR3 DNA reads TGTGCCAGCAGCCAGTCCCAGGGGGAAACTAACTATGGCTACACCTTC. It translates to CASSQSQGETNYGYTF.

The chain recombines TRBV7-2 with TRBJ2-5; the match to TRBD2 covers 7 bases. The end of the DNA aligns better with TRBJ2-7, so the J call may be wrong. Germline loops: CDR1 SGHTA, CDR2 FQGNSA. The CDR3 runs to 16 residues. The CDR3 nucleotides are TGTGCCAGCAGCTGGTGGACTAGGAGCCCCTCCTACGAGCAGTACTTC. Protein product: CASSWWTRSPSYEQYF.

The chain recombines TRBV7-9 with TRBJ2-1; 12 nucleotides align to TRBD2. CDR3 length equals 16 residues. J was trimmed by 6 bases and V by 5 bases; bases with no gene match: 8. Germline V gene sequence: CDR1 SEHNR, CDR2 FQNEAQ (reference sequence). CDR3 residues: CASSTRLAGASNEQFF. DNA of the CDR3: TGTGCCAGCAGCACCCGACTAGCGGGGGCCTCCAATGAGCAGTTCTTC.

This chain connects TRBV10-2 to TRBJ2-5; 9 nucleotides line up with TRBD1. V lost 6 bases to trimming and J lost 10 bases; unmatched junction nucleotides: 9. Per the germline V gene, CDR1 is WSHSY and CDR2 is SAAADI. This CDR3 has 13 residues. The CDR3 spells CASRGQGRGSQYF. In DNA, the CDR3 is TGCGCCAGCAGAGGACAGGGGCGAGGGAGCCAGTACTTC.